This T cell receptor (beta chain) was captured by sequencing in a study of cytomegalovirus exposure and HLA in healthy donors. Overall study results and limits: Being productive about 87% or about 30% of the time was typical of most TCR beta V segments in an earlier analysis.

Note on this clone: The antigen is unknown.

The CDR3 covers 14 residues. Germline CDR1 SGDLS, CDR2 YYNGEE. The J segment lost 2 bases and the V segment lost 4 bases, leaving 5 bases of the junction unmatched. PCR employed 60 Vbeta and 13 Jbeta primers. Assay: immunoSEQ multiplex PCR; the TCRdb copy retains only in-frame clones and omits some. The sample shows about 300,000 clones, 86% of them seen only once. This TCR derives from a man aged 35 to 55 in good health and CMV-seropositive. The sample was PBMCs. The chain joins TRBV9 to TRBJ2-7; 8 nucleotides agree with TRBD2. The CDR3 coding sequence is TGTGCCAGCAGCCCCGACGGGAGGGCCTACGAGCAGTACTTC. This gives the protein CASSPDGRAYEQYF.